This is a list of T cell receptor beta chains from one sample in a study of blood T cell repertoires in COVID-19. Measured with immunoSEQ multiplex PCR; TCRdb has only the in-frame clones, and not every one. The sample carries under 250,000 clones, about 79% recorded once. The sample consisted of peripheral blood. These receptors came from a man aged 50-60 years with active or convalescent COVID-19. Each CDR3 is given with its conserved first and last residue. A D gene is named only where the DNA matches it firmly. The size of a clone is reported for some rows only, either as once, few or many, or as a class for expanded clones.

>.|TRBJ2-2|TRBV4-2|16|TRBD2
TGTGCCAGCAGCTATAGACTAGCGGGGGACACCGGGGAGCTGTTTTTT
CASSYRLAGDTGELFF
>once|TRBJ1-3|TRBV30|13|.
TGTGCCTGGGACACCAACTCTGGAAACACCATATATTTT
CAWDTNSGNTIYF
>.|TRBJ1-1|TRBV28|12|.
TGTGCCAGCAGTTTTCGGGAATCTGAAGCTTTCTTT
CASSFRESEAFF
>.|TRBJ2-3|TRBV6-2/TRBV6-3|14|TRBD2
TGTGCCAGCAGTTACTTCGGACTAGCGGATACGCAGTATTTT
CASSYFGLADTQYF
>.|TRBJ1-6|TRBV4-1|16|.
TGCGCCAGCAGCCAATCACCGGGTCCTTATAATTCACCCCTCCACTTT
CASSQSPGPYNSPLHF
>.|TRBJ2-5|TRBV24-1|15|.
TGTGCCACCAGTGTTTTGCGGCGGGGGCGGGAGACCCAGTACTTC
CATSVLRRGRETQYF
>.|TRBJ2-2|TRBV12-5|15|TRBD1
TGTGCTAGTGGCCTGGGACAGGGTTACACCGGGGAGCTGTTTTTT
CASGLGQGYTGELFF
>.|TRBJ2-1|TRBV18|16|TRBD2
TGTGCCAGCTCACCATTAGCGGGGGGGCTATACAATGAGCAGTTCTTC
CASSPLAGGLYNEQFF
>.|TRBJ2-4|TRBV10-1|16|TRBD2
TGCGCCAGCAGTGATACTAGCGGACTAGCCAAAAACATTCAGTACTTC
CASSDTSGLAKNIQYF
>.|TRBJ2-2|TRBV28|15|TRBD2
TGTGCCAGCAGTTCCCCGGGAGGGTACACCGGGGAGCTGTTTTTT
CASSSPGGYTGELFF
>.|TRBJ1-5|TRBV7-8|16|.
TGTGCCAGCAGCTTAGCGAACAGGAATAACAATCAGCCCCAGCATTTT
CASSLANRNNNQPQHF
>.|TRBJ1-4|TRBV5-6|15|.
TGTGCCAGCAGCTTGAAAAGGGACTATAATGAAAAACTGTTTTTT
CASSLKRDYNEKLFF
>.|TRBJ1-2|TRBV29-1|11|.
TGCAGCGTCGCGGCTAACTATGGCTACACCTTC
CSVAANYGYTF
>.|TRBJ1-2|TRBV6-2/TRBV6-3|15|.
TGTGCCAGCAGTTCCACCATCAGGGGTGGCTATGGCTACACCTTC
CASSSTIRGGYGYTF
>once|TRBJ1-2|TRBV5-1|14|TRBD1
TGCGCCAGCAGCTCGGCAGGGGGCGATTATGGCTACACCTTC
CASSSAGGDYGYTF
>once|TRBJ2-1|TRBV9|15|TRBD1
TGTGCCAGCAGCCCCCGGGACAGGGCCACTAATGAGCAGTTCTTC
CASSPRDRATNEQFF
>.|TRBJ2-5|TRBV5-1|15|TRBD1
TGCGCCAGCAGTCTAACCCCGGGACAGAAAGAGACCCAGTACTTC
CASSLTPGQKETQYF
>.|TRBJ1-2|TRBV4-3|15|.
TGCGCCAGCAGCCCCACGGCGGGTTCCTTCTATGGCTACACCTTC
CASSPTAGSFYGYTF
>.|TRBJ1-2|TRBV30|14|TRBD1
TGTGCCTGGTATCAGGGACAGAATAACTATGGCTACACCTTC
CAWYQGQNNYGYTF
>.|TRBJ1-4|TRBV20-1|11|.
TGCAGTGCTGACCACCGGGACTCGGTGTTTTTT
CSADHRDSVFF
>.|TRBJ2-1|TRBV24-1|19|TRBD1
TGTGCCACCAGTGAACCGGGACAGGGGCTATCTAGCTCCTACAATGAGCAGTTCTTC
CATSEPGQGLSSSYNEQFF
>few|TRBJ1-2|TRBV11-2|14|TRBD1
TGTGCCAGCAGCCTCCGACAGGGAGAAGATGGCTACACCTTC
CASSLRQGEDGYTF
>few|TRBJ1-2|TRBV18|13|.
TGTGCCAGCTCACCTGCGGCAGGGGATGGCTACACCTTC
CASSPAAGDGYTF
>.|TRBJ2-1|TRBV11-1|15|.
TGTGCCAGCAGCCGCCCTAGCGTATCCTACAATGAGCAGTTCTTC
CASSRPSVSYNEQFF
>.|TRBJ1-5|TRBV20-1|13|.
TGCAGTGCTAGTACGGGGTACGGTCAGCCCCAGCATTTT
CSASTGYGQPQHF
>.|TRBJ1-2|TRBV2|12|.
TGTGCCAGCAGAGACCCGGGGGAAGGCTACACCTTC
CASRDPGEGYTF
>.|TRBJ1-4|TRBV2|14|.
TGTGCCAGCACGGTGGTTAGGGGTAATGAAAAACTGTTTTTT
CASTVVRGNEKLFF
>once|TRBJ1-4|TRBV18|14|.
TGTGCCAGCTCACCGGGGGCTAATAATGAAAAACTGTTTTTT
CASSPGANNEKLFF
>.|TRBJ2-7|TRBV7-9|15|TRBD2
TGTGCCAGCAGCTTACATGGGACTAGCGGGGTCGAGCAGTACTTC
CASSLHGTSGVEQYF
>.|TRBJ2-1|TRBV3-1/TRBV3-2|16|TRBD2
TGTGCCAGCAGCCAAGATTTGACTAGCGATTACAATGAGCAGTTCTTC
CASSQDLTSDYNEQFF
>.|TRBJ2-7|TRBV19|15|.
TGTGCCAGTACCCCTTCGGTGGGGGCCACCTACGAGCAGTACTTC
CASTPSVGATYEQYF
>.|TRBJ1-4|TRBV11-2|15|.
TGTGCCAGCAGCCTTAATTTGGGGAGGGGAGAAAAACTGTTTTTT
CASSLNLGRGEKLFF
>.|TRBJ2-1|TRBV7-6|15|TRBD2
TGTGCCAGCAGCTTATCGGGGGGGGCGTACAATGAGCAGTTCTTC
CASSLSGGAYNEQFF
>.|TRBJ2-1|TRBV5-5|11|.
TGTGCCAGCAGCTTGACAAATGAGCAGTTCTTC
CASSLTNEQFF
>.|TRBJ1-1|TRBV2|12|.
TGTGCCAGCAGTGAATCTGGCGGTGAAGCTTTCTTT
CASSESGGEAFF
>.|TRBJ2-3|TRBV5-4|16|.
TGTGCCAGCAGCTTGGTACGGGGGTCGTACACAGATACGCAGTATTTT
CASSLVRGSYTDTQYF
>.|TRBJ2-7|TRBV10-3|14|TRBD2
TGTGCCATCAGTGAGATGGCTAGCGGGAGTGTGCAGTACTTC
CAISEMASGSVQYF
>.|TRBJ1-3|TRBV11-2|14|.
TGTGCCAGCAGCTCTTCCGGGGCTGGAAACACCATATATTTT
CASSSSGAGNTIYF
>.|TRBJ1-5|TRBV24-1|15|.
TGTGCCACCAGTGAAGCCCTGGGAGGGGATCAGCCCCAGCATTTT
CATSEALGGDQPQHF
>.|TRBJ2-3|TRBV20-1|18|TRBD2
TGCAGTGCTAGTCTGGGTCTAGCGGGAGATATCCCACATGATACGCAGTATTTT
CSASLGLAGDIPHDTQYF